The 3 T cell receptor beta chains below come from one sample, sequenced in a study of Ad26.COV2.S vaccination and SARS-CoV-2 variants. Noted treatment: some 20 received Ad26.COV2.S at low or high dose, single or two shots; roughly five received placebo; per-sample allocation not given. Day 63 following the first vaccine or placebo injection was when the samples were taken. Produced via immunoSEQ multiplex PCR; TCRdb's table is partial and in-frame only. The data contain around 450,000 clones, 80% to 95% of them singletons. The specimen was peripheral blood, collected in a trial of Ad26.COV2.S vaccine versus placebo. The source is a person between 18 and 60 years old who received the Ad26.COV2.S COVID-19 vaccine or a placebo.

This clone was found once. CDR3 in DNA: TGCGCCAGCAGCTTGGAAGGTTCCGGGGAGCTGTTTTTT. Its protein product is CASSLEGSGELFF. This chain connects TRBV5-1 to TRBJ2-2; D remains unclear. This CDR3 has 13 residues. V shed 0 bases and J shed 6 bases, with 6 bases lying between them. Germline V gene data show CDR1 as SGHRS and CDR2 as YFSETQ.

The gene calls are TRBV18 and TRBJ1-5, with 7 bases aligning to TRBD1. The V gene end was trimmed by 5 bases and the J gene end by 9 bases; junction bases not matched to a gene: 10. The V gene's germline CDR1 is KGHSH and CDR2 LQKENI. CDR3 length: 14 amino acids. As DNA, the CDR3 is TGTGCCAGCTCATTAGGACAGGCTGGTTGGCCCCAGCATTTT. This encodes CASSLGQAGWPQHF. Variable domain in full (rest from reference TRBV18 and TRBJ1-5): NAGVMQNPRHLVRRRGQEARLRCSPMKGHSHVYWYRQLPEEGLKFMVYLQKENIIDESGMPKERFSAEFPKEGPSILRIQQVVRGDSAAYFCASSLGQAGWPQHFGDGTRLSIL.

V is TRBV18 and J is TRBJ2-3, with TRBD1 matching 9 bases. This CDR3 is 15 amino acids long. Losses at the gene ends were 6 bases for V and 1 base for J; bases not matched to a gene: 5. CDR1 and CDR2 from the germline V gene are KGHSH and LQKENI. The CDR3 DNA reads TGTGCCAGCTCCTCGGGACAGGGAGGCACAGATACGCAGTATTTT. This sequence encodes CASSSGQGGTDTQYF.